This TCR beta chain was identified in a study of cytomegalovirus exposure and HLA in healthy donors. PCR used 60 Vbeta primers and 13 Jbeta primers. Produced via immunoSEQ multiplex PCR; TCRdb's table is partial and in-frame only. There are roughly 150,000 clones in the sample; roughly 79% occur only once, and about 7.7% lies in the top ten. In the case of this clone: Its antigen is still unknown.

Whole-study findings and limits: More clonal expansion characterized HLA-associated TCR beta chains than equally common others in a later analysis.

Everyone who donated was a healthy bone marrow donor. CDR3 length: 14 residues. Germline assignment: CDR1 SGHKS and CDR2 YYEKEE (reference sequence). J lost 9 bases, V lost 4 bases, and 5 bases had no gene match. Sample: PBMCs. The rearrangement uses TRBV5-5 and TRBJ1-6, with 9 positions matching TRBD1. The TCR originated in a middle-aged woman in good health and CMV-seropositive. CDR3 residues: CASSRQGEGSPLHF. The CDR3, as DNA: TGTGCCAGCAGCCGACAGGGGGAAGGTTCACCCCTCCACTTT.